Each of the 17 T cell receptor beta chains below was sequenced from the same sample in a study of metastatic and nonmetastatic thyroid tumors. Not a single patient had been given any form of treatment at any point before undergoing thyroid surgery. TCRdb re-analyzed the PCR reads using MiXCR. This table holds about 7,600 clones, approximately 30% found once. Sequenced material: adjacent normal tissue. The source is a female donor with papillary thyroid cancer or a benign thyroid nodule (not recorded which). Some clones in this sample may be carry-over from other donors' samples.

On this clone: Because it lacks the conserved phenylalanine or tryptophan at the end, this CDR3 is likely a read error. The chain links TRBV3-1 to TRBJ2-1; D ambiguous. The CDR3 runs 12 residues. V was shortened by 5 bases and J by 4 bases, with 6 bases between the two germline ends. Germline CDR1 and CDR2: LGHDT and YNNKEL (reference sequence). This chain's CDR3 is CASSNSYNEQFL. The CDR3 DNA reads TGTGCCAGCAGCAACAGTTACAATGAGCAGTTCCTC.

This clone was seen once. This chain uses TRBV7-3 with TRBJ2-2; 8 positions match TRBD2. In germline, CDR1 is SGHTA, CDR2 FQGTGA. This CDR3 is 17 amino acids long. With 5 bases clipped from V and 2 bases from J, the junction kept 10 bases outside the gene matches. CDR3 coding DNA: TGTGCCAGCAGCCCCCCGGCGGGAGGCCCAAACACCGGGGAGCTGTTTTTT. Translating gives CASSPPAGGPNTGELFF.

To note about this clone: One end of the junction does not line up with germline, which may come from a read error. The chain has TRBV6-5 and TRBJ2-7, with D maybe TRBD1 (6 bases). The CDR3 runs to 15 residues. CDR1 and CDR2 from the germline V gene are MNHEY and SVGAGI. CDR3 coding DNA: TGTGCCAGCAGTTACTCGATCGGGGTGGGACACGAGCAGTACTTT. Its translation is CASSYSIGVGHEQYF.

V is TRBV7-9 and J is TRBJ1-1; D not certain. The CDR3 runs 15 residues. V lost 8 bases and J 5 bases, leaving 21 bases between the germline ends. Germline assignment: CDR1 SEHNR and CDR2 FQNEAQ (reference sequence). The CDR3 region is CASGYSSVRNTEAFF. CDR3 sequence (DNA): TGTGCCAGCGGCTATTCCTCCGTGAGGAATACTGAAGCTTTCTTT.

This clone came up a few times. The chain is built from TRBV19 and TRBJ2-1; D uncertain. Germline-derived CDR1 and CDR2 are LNHDA and SQIVND (reference sequence). The CDR3 is 13 residues long. Trimming shortened V by 3 bases and J by 0 bases, and 3 bases separated the two germline ends. CDR3 in amino acids: CASSIPSYNEQFF. The CDR3 DNA sequence: TGTGCCAGTAGTATTCCCTCCTACAATGAGCAGTTCTTC.

This clone was observed at least ten times. This chain connects TRBV29-1 to TRBJ1-1; D gene ambiguous. Germline loops: CDR1 SQVTM, CDR2 ANQGSEA. The CDR3 extends over 12 amino acids. This CDR3 reads CTYQGFVTEAFF. CDR3 DNA: TGCACCTACCAAGGGTTTGTCACTGAAGCTTTCTTT.

There are many counts of this clone. The rearrangement joins TRBV3-1 to TRBJ2-5, with 8 bases identical to TRBD1. The CDR3 runs 16 residues. The germline V gene has CDR1 LGHDT and CDR2 YNNKEL (reference sequence). Trimming took 1 base from V and 3 from J; bases not matched to a gene: 7. CDR3 region: CASSQGGGQGKETQYF. CDR3 sequence (DNA): TGTGCCAGCAGCCAAGGTGGAGGACAGGGAAAAGAGACCCAGTACTTC.

This clone is categorized as medium-sized. V gene TRBV5-1 combines with J gene TRBJ1-1; D is uncertain. CDR1 and CDR2 from the germline V gene are SGHRS and YFSETQ. CDR3 length equals 14 residues. Trimming removed 0 bases from V and 2 bases from J, with 8 bases in between. CDR3 sequence: CASSLEMANTEAFF. The CDR3 DNA sequence: TGCGCCAGCAGCTTGGAGATGGCAAACACTGAAGCTTTCTTT.

Many counts were recorded for this clone. In DNA form, the CDR3 reads TGTGCCAGCTCACCAGACGGGGAGCTGTTTTTT. Encoded protein: CASSPDGELFF. The V and J genes are TRBV18 and TRBJ2-2, with no clear D. Between the trimmed V and J ends, which lost 2 bases and 7 bases, there was a span of 2 bases. Germline V gives CDR1 KGHSH, CDR2 LQKENI. The CDR3 has 11 residues.

V gene TRBV7-8 combines with J gene TRBJ1-5, with 7 bases lining up with TRBD1. The CDR3 sequence is 15 residues long. With 1 base clipped from V and 5 bases from J, the junction kept 5 bases outside the gene matches. In germline, CDR1 is SGHVS, CDR2 FQNEAQ. The CDR3, as DNA: TGTGCCAGCAGCTTAGAAGGGGGCAGTTATCAGCCCCAGCATTTT. This encodes CASSLEGGSYQPQHF.

The V gene is TRBV19, the J gene TRBJ1-6; D might be TRBD1 (5 bases). Germline loops: CDR1 LNHDA, CDR2 SQIVND (reference sequence). Trimming pared 11 bases from V and 6 bases from J, leaving 14 bases between. There are 13 residues in the CDR3. CDR3 region: CAFSDRTNSPLHF. The CDR3 nucleotides read TGTGCCTTCTCCGACAGAACTAATTCACCCCTCCACTTT.

There are many counts of this clone. V gene TRBV4-1 combines with J gene TRBJ2-3; TRBD2 agrees at 7 bases. V lost 0 bases, J lost 10 bases, and 7 bases stayed unmatched. This CDR3 contains 14 residues. CDR1 is MGHRA and CDR2 is YSYEKL in the germline V gene. The CDR3 DNA follows: TGCGCCAGCAGCCAAGAAAGCGGACTAGTGGCGCAGTATTTT. Translated, it gives CASSQESGLVAQYF.

Comment on this clone: At one boundary the junction diverges from the germline segment, which might be a read error. V gene TRBV20-1 combines with J gene TRBJ2-7; D perhaps matches TRBD2 (5 bases). The CDR3 extends over 11 amino acids. Germline V gives CDR1 DFQATT, CDR2 SNEGSKA (reference sequence). CDR3 sequence reads: CIAMLSVEQYF. The CDR3 nucleotides are TGCATTGCTATGCTTAGCGTTGAGCAGTACTTC.

This clone was observed many times. Here the CDR3 reads CASRPPGRGSSNSPLHF. For the CDR3, the DNA is TGTGCCAGCAGACCCCCCGGGCGGGGGAGTTCAAATTCACCCCTCCACTTT. The chain uses TRBV7-2 and TRBJ1-6, with D tentatively TRBD1 (5 bases). Germline assignment: CDR1 SGHTA and CDR2 FQGNSA. This CDR3 is 17 amino acids long. Trimming pared 6 bases from V and 7 bases from J, leaving 22 bases between.

A note on this clone: The germline gene is not matched at one end of the junction; a read error may be the cause. This chain connects TRBV28 to TRBJ1-6, with D unclear. The germline V gene has CDR1 MDHEN and CDR2 SYDVKM. This CDR3 spans 15 amino acids. CDR3 residues: CASSIQHVLNSPLHF. The CDR3 coding sequence is TGTGCCAGCAGTATCCAACATGTTCTTAATTCACCACTCCACTTT.

The chain is built from TRBV5-1 and TRBJ2-2; 9 bases fit TRBD1. The ends lost 4 bases at V and 4 bases at J; junction bases unmatched: 17. The CDR3 sequence is 19 residues long. In germline, CDR1 is SGHRS, CDR2 YFSETQ. The CDR3 protein is CASSPGQGGGADGTGELFF. In DNA, the CDR3 is TGCGCCAGCAGCCCGGGACAGGGCGGCGGGGCGGACGGCACCGGGGAGCTGTTTTTT. The whole variable domain, remainder taken from reference TRBV5-1 and TRBJ2-2, is KAGVTQTPRYLIKTRGQQVTLSCSPISGHRSVSWYQQTPGQGLQFLFEYFSETQRNKGNFPGRFSGRQFSNSRSEMNVSTLELGDSALYLCASSPGQGGGADGTGELFFGEGSRLTVL.

Only a few counts were recorded for this clone. The chain uses TRBV6-1 and TRBJ2-2; D perhaps matches TRBD1 (5 bases). CDR1 and CDR2 from the germline V gene are MNHNS and SASEGT. The CDR3 length is 15 residues. Between the trimmed V and J ends, which lost 7 bases and 5 bases, there was a span of 17 bases. CDR3 DNA: TGTGCCAGCAATCTGACACGGACACCAACCGGGGAGCTGTTTTTT. Protein: CASNLTRTPTGELFF.